The 2 T cell receptor beta chains in this list originate from one sample, sequenced in a study of Ad26.COV2.S vaccination and SARS-CoV-2 variants. As for treatment: around 19 received Ad26.COV2.S at low or high dose, single or two shots; 5 received placebo; per-sample allocation not given. Vaccine and placebo recipients were sampled on day 63 after the first injection. Libraries were prepared by immunoSEQ multiplex PCR; TCRdb keeps only in-frame clonotypes and omits some of them. The sample includes about 480,000 clones, 70% to 90% of them seen just once. The source material was peripheral blood, sampled in a trial of Ad26.COV2.S vaccine versus placebo. The receptors were sampled from a person between 18 and 59 years old who received the Ad26.COV2.S COVID-19 vaccine or a placebo.

The chain employs TRBV5-1 and TRBJ1-2; 8 nucleotides agree with TRBD1. The germline CDR1 and CDR2 sequences are SGHRS and YFSETQ. The CDR3 is made up of 12 amino acids. V lost 4 bases to trimming and J lost 8 bases; unmatched junction nucleotides: 4. The CDR3 DNA sequence: TGCGCCAGCAGCGAACAGGGGGACGGCTACACCTTC. It codes for CASSEQGDGYTF.

The rearrangement links TRBV7-6 to TRBJ2-1; TRBD2 matches 8 bases. Trimming removed 6 bases from V and 0 bases from J; junction bases left unmatched: 13. The CDR3 is 18 amino acids. From germline, CDR1 is SGHVS and CDR2 FNYEAQ. The CDR3 is CASSRPSSGTSSYNEQFF. Written as DNA, the CDR3 is TGTGCCAGCAGTAGACCTAGTAGCGGGACGAGCTCCTACAATGAGCAGTTCTTC.